This T cell receptor beta chain was obtained from a study of PD-1 blockade in mismatch repair-deficient tumors. TCR sequencing covered a few patients who responded to pembrolizumab. In its sample, this clone was seen a few times. Using immunoSEQ multiplex PCR, the repertoire was profiled, and TCRdb retains in-frame clones only, with some absent. This sample has over 60,000 clones, with approximately 88% found just once. Trimming removed 4 bases at V and 3 bases at J, with 20 bases between. The CDR3 loop spans 16 amino acids. Looked up from germline, CDR1 is SGHRS and CDR2 is YFSETQ. The sequenced sample was peripheral blood, obtained 52 weeks after starting pembrolizumab. The receptor comes from an adult with mismatch repair-deficient cancer. V gene TRBV5-1 combines with J gene TRBJ2-7; D unresolved. The CDR3 DNA follows: TGCGCCAGCAGCCTAAGACTGCTACCAGCGTTCTACGAGCAGTACTTC. Translated: CASSLRLLPAFYEQYF.